Following are 16 T cell receptor beta chains from one sample sequenced in a study of blood T cell repertoires in COVID-19. The data were produced by immunoSEQ multiplex PCR, yet TCRdb's version contains in-frame clones alone and is incomplete. Here the sample spans roughly 230,000 clones, around 81% being singletons. Sample: PBMCs or T cells enriched from blood (not recorded which). The receptors stem from a man between 45 and 60 years old who had recovered from COVID-19.

The J gene is TRBJ1-2, the V gene TRBV3-1 (or the pseudogene TRBV3-2), with D perhaps matching TRBD1 (5 bases). Between the trimmed V and J ends, which lost 0 bases and 2 bases, there was a span of 7 bases. CDR1 is LGHDT and CDR2 is YNNKEL in the germline V gene (reference sequence). CDR3 length: 14 amino acids. As DNA, the CDR3 is TGTGCCAGCAGCCAAGACCGGACAAACTATGGCTACACCTTC. Translation gives CASSQDRTNYGYTF.

V usage is TRBV7-9 and J usage is TRBJ2-7, with D possibly TRBD2 on 5 matching bases. The V gene's germline CDR1 is SEHNR and CDR2 FQNEAQ (reference sequence). The CDR3 is made up of 13 amino acids. Trimming cost V 6 bases and J 6 bases, with 15 bases left between them. Here the CDR3 reads CASRPPGSFEQYF. DNA for the CDR3: TGTGCCAGCAGACCCCCGGGAAGTTTCGAGCAGTACTTC. Combining the CDR3 with reference TRBV7-9 and TRBJ2-7 gives the whole variable domain DTGVSQNPRHKITKRGQNVTFRCDPISEHNRLYWYRQTLGQGPEFLTYFQNEAQLEKSRLLSDRFSAERPKGSFSTLEIQRTEQGDSAMYLCASRPPGSFEQYFGPGTRLTVT.

V is TRBV27 and J is TRBJ2-2; TRBD1 is a possible D gene (6 bases). Trimming left V 5 bases short and J 6 bases short, with 13 bases between. The CDR3 covers 14 residues. CDR1 MNHEY and CDR2 SMNVEV come from the germline V gene (reference sequence). CDR3 bases: TGTGCCAGCAGTCCAACACAGGGCGCCGGGGAGCTGTTTTTT. This codes for CASSPTQGAGELFF.

This chain joins TRBV7-9 and TRBJ1-2, with 7 bases matching TRBD1. Germline loops: CDR1 SEHNR, CDR2 FQNEAQ (reference sequence). After removal of 5 bases from V and 7 bases from J, the junction contained 4 bases not matched to a gene. The CDR3 has 12 residues. CDR3 amino acids: CASSVTGVGYTF. The CDR3 region has the DNA TGTGCCAGCAGCGTTACAGGGGTTGGCTACACCTTC.

This chain uses TRBV4-2 with TRBJ1-6, with TRBD1 identical over 9 bases. Germline loops: CDR1 LGHNA, CDR2 YNFKEQ. V shed 6 bases, J shed 10 bases, and the junction held 19 bases outside the gene matches. The CDR3 consists of 18 residues. CDR3 nucleotides: TGTGCCAGCAGTCCCACGGGACAGGGATTCGGTATAGGCTCACCCCTCCACTTT. This gives the protein CASSPTGQGFGIGSPLHF.

The CDR3 loop reads CASSLDSFVKPQHF. The CDR3 DNA is TGTGCCAGCAGCCTAGACAGTTTTGTGAAGCCCCAGCATTTT. The genes are TRBV6-5 and TRBJ1-5; D is perhaps TRBD1 (5 bases). The CDR3 consists of 14 residues. From germline, CDR1 is MNHEY and CDR2 SVGAGI. V lost 6 bases and J lost 8, with 17 bases in between.

The gene calls are TRBV4-1 and TRBJ1-2, with D tentatively TRBD1 (5 bases). Per the germline V gene, CDR1 is MGHRA and CDR2 is YSYEKL. The CDR3 loop spans 15 amino acids. Trimming removed 1 base from V and 6 bases from J, with 15 bases in between. CDR3 DNA: TGCGCCAGCAGCCAAGCGGGGGAGGGGTACAATGGCTACACCTTC. This sequence encodes CASSQAGEGYNGYTF.

The chain combines TRBV19 with TRBJ1-2; 7 bases agree with TRBD1. The CDR3 loop spans 11 amino acids. V shed 10 bases and J 5 bases; nucleotides not matched to a gene: 4. Per germline, CDR1 LNHDA and CDR2 SQIVND (reference sequence). The CDR3 region is CATLDRYGYTF. CDR3 in DNA: TGTGCCACACTGGACAGGTATGGCTACACCTTC.

The chain recombines TRBV28 with TRBJ2-1; 7 bases fit TRBD1. The CDR3 sequence is 14 residues long. The germline V gene has CDR1 MDHEN and CDR2 SYDVKM. The trim removed 7 bases at V and 6 bases at J, leaving 9 bases unmatched. CDR3 loop: CASTGQILANEQFF. The CDR3 bases are TGTGCCAGCACGGGACAGATCTTGGCCAATGAGCAGTTCTTC.

A word on this clone: The junction does not match germline at one end; this may be a read error. CDR3 sequence (DNA): TGTGCCAGCAGCCAACAGGCCCCAAGACTACTCTTT. This sequence encodes CASSQQAPRLLF. The rearrangement joins TRBV3-1 (or the pseudogene TRBV3-2) to TRBJ1-1; D gene ambiguous. In germline, CDR1 is LGHDT, CDR2 YNNKEL (reference sequence). This CDR3 has 12 amino acids.

The sample holds one count of this clone. The rearrangement links TRBV30 to TRBJ2-7, with TRBD2 matching over 7 bases. V gave up 1 base and J gave up 7 bases; unmatched junction bases: 10. Germline-derived CDR1 and CDR2 are GTSNPN and SVGIG (reference sequence). This CDR3 has 14 residues. DNA of the CDR3: TGTGCCTGGAGTGCTAGCGGCCACGGGGGGGAGCAGTACTTC. Protein: CAWSASGHGGEQYF.

V and J are TRBV27 and TRBJ2-7, with D tentatively TRBD2 (6 bases). The CDR3 runs 15 residues. CDR1 and CDR2 (germline): MNHEY, SMNVEV (reference sequence). The V and J ends lost 2 bases and 4 bases respectively, with 15 bases between them. The CDR3 reads CASSLRENHQYEQYF. As DNA, the CDR3 is TGTGCCAGCAGTTTACGGGAGAACCATCAATACGAGCAGTACTTC.

Ten or more counts support this clone. This chain connects TRBV18 to TRBJ1-1, with no clear D. Germline-derived CDR1 and CDR2 are KGHSH and LQKENI. The germline V and J ends were trimmed by 2 bases and 8 bases, with 6 bases remaining between them. The length of the CDR3 is 11 residues. The DNA of the CDR3 is TGTGCCAGCTCACCATCGGGGGAAGCTTTCTTT. It specifies CASSPSGEAFF. Together with reference TRBV18 and TRBJ1-1, the CDR3 gives the full variable domain: NAGVMQNPRHLVRRRGQEARLRCSPMKGHSHVYWYRQLPEEGLKFMVYLQKENIIDESGMPKERFSAEFPKEGPSILRIQQVVRGDSAAYFCASSPSGEAFFGQGTRLTVV.

The CDR3 DNA is TGCAGCGTTGAAATTGGTATAGGGGGATTGAACACTGAAGCTTTCTTT. This codes for CSVEIGIGGLNTEAFF. The chain uses TRBV29-1 and TRBJ1-1; TRBD1 is a possible D gene (6 bases). V was trimmed by 2 bases and J by 0 bases, leaving 16 bases between them. Germline V gene lookup returns CDR1 SQVTM and CDR2 ANQGSEA. This CDR3 is built from 16 residues.

The chain carries TRBV29-1 and TRBJ1-2, with TRBD1 as a possible D gene (6 bases). V shed 3 bases and J shed 4 bases, with 15 bases lying between them. The length of the CDR3 is 14 residues. CDR1 is SQVTM, CDR2 ANQGSEA, per germline. CDR3 region: CSVDRTQGIYGYTF. CDR3 DNA sequence: TGCAGCGTTGACCGAACCCAGGGGATCTATGGCTACACCTTC.

The gene calls are TRBV5-1 and TRBJ1-2; tentatively, D is TRBD1 (5 bases). Germline loops: CDR1 SGHRS, CDR2 YFSETQ. This CDR3 spans 15 amino acids. V shed 1 base and J shed 4 bases, with 14 bases lying between them. The CDR3: CASSLIWGGSYGYTF. CDR3 nucleotides: TGCGCCAGCAGCTTGATCTGGGGGGGGAGCTATGGCTACACCTTC.